This entry lists 11 T cell receptor beta chains sequenced from one sample in a study of spatial heterogeneity in lung cancer. TCRdb reprocessed the 5' RACE reads with MiXCR, giving one entry per CDR3 protein. This table has around 13,000 distinct CDR3 sequences, 11% to 15% appearing once. The time point here: sample taken at primary tumor resection. Frozen PBMC, nontumor lung or tumor provided whole RNA, which was sequenced unsorted. The sample was PBMCs, taken at surgery. The receptors stem from a male donor with early-stage non-small cell lung cancer.

Relative to its sample, this clonotype is medium-sized. CDR3 residues: CASSPARDGNTGELFF. Here the CDR3 DNA reads TGTGCCAGCAGCCCCGCCCGGGACGGTAACACCGGGGAGCTGTTTTTT. The chain combines TRBV28 with TRBJ2-2; D tentatively reads TRBD1 or TRBD2 (5 bases each). Germline V gene lookup returns CDR1 MDHEN and CDR2 SYDVKM. V was cut by 6 bases and J by 2 bases, with 16 bases left in between. The CDR3 covers 16 residues.

This clonotype was detected a few times. The V and J genes are TRBV28 and TRBJ2-1, with TRBD2 matching over 8 bases. The CDR3 sequence is 16 residues long. Germline assignment: CDR1 MDHEN and CDR2 SYDVKM. V dropped 5 bases and J dropped 4; count of bases not matched to a gene: 10. In DNA form, the CDR3 reads TGTGCCAGCAGTCCACATAGCGGGGCACCTTACAATGAGCAGTTCTTC. Translation: CASSPHSGAPYNEQFF.

The gene calls are TRBV29-1 and TRBJ1-1; 10 nucleotides match TRBD1. The germline V gene has CDR1 SQVTM and CDR2 ANQGSEA. The CDR3 contains 14 residues. With V trimmed by 5 bases and J by 8 bases, 11 bases remained unmatched. Here the CDR3 DNA reads TGCAGCGTTTCCCTTATGGGACAGGGGACCGAAGCTTTCTTT. Residues: CSVSLMGQGTEAFF.

A single count supports this clonotype. The rearrangement links TRBV29-1 to TRBJ2-5, with 8 bases matching TRBD1. The CDR3 spans 12 residues. Losses at the gene ends were 6 bases for V and 1 base for J; bases not matched to a gene: 1. Germline loops: CDR1 SQVTM, CDR2 ANQGSEA. CDR3 protein: CSVTGGQETQYF. CDR3 coding DNA: TGCAGCGTCACAGGGGGCCAAGAGACCCAGTACTTC.

This chain joins TRBV20-1 and TRBJ2-7; no clear D gene. Per the germline V gene, CDR1 is DFQATT and CDR2 is SNEGSKA (reference sequence). The CDR3 extends over 14 amino acids. Trimming took 1 base from V and 0 from J, leaving 10 bases between them. The CDR3 protein is CSARGPRDSYEQYF. The CDR3 region has the DNA TGCAGTGCTAGAGGACCGCGCGACTCCTACGAGCAGTACTTC.

This clonotype was picked up a small number of times. V gene TRBV3-1 combines with J gene TRBJ2-4, with 12 bases identical to TRBD2. Germline lookup yields CDR1 LGHDT and CDR2 YNNKEL (reference sequence). V dropped 4 bases and J dropped 6; count of bases not matched to a gene: 7. The CDR3 is 16 residues long. Here the CDR3 DNA reads TGTGCCAGCAGCCTTGGACTAGCGGGGCGCGGAAACATTCAGTACTTC. Translating it yields CASSLGLAGRGNIQYF.

The V and J genes are TRBV11-2 and TRBJ2-5; 10 nucleotides align to TRBD1. Germline V lookup: CDR1 SGHAT, CDR2 FQNNGV. The CDR3 loop spans 15 amino acids. The V and J ends lost 1 base and 5 bases, in that order; junction bases with no gene match: 4. The CDR3 nucleotides are TGTGCCAGCAGCTTAGGGGACAGGGGCTGGGAGACCCAGTACTTC. It codes for CASSLGDRGWETQYF.

This chain uses TRBV14 with TRBJ2-3, with D possibly matching TRBD2 (6 bases). The CDR3 extends over 16 amino acids. Germline V gene data show CDR1 as SGHDN and CDR2 as FVKESK. The V gene lost 4 bases and the J gene lost 2 bases, with 16 bases spanning the gap. This chain's CDR3 is CASSPGLAISTDTQYF. CDR3 coding DNA: TGTGCCAGCAGCCCCGGGCTAGCGATTTCCACAGATACGCAGTATTTT.

This clonotype was picked up a small number of times. This chain links TRBV30 with TRBJ2-3; D is unclear. Germline CDR1 GTSNPN, CDR2 SVGIG (reference sequence). Trimming cost V 5 bases and J 1 base, with 10 bases left between them. The CDR3 totals 13 residues. The CDR3 sequence is CAWFQWGTDTQYF. CDR3 DNA sequence: TGTGCCTGGTTTCAGTGGGGCACAGATACGCAGTATTTT.

The chain employs TRBV7-8 and TRBJ1-1, with D perhaps matching TRBD1 (5 bases). Between the trimmed V and J ends, which lost 5 bases and 0 bases, there was a span of 13 bases. Per germline, CDR1 SGHVS and CDR2 FQNEAQ. The CDR3 length is 15 residues. CDR3 DNA: TGTGCCAGCAGCCCCCGACAGCGTATGAACACTGAAGCTTTCTTT. Amino acid sequence: CASSPRQRMNTEAFF.

Judged by abundance, this clonotype is medium-sized (0.01 to 0.1%). This rearrangement joins TRBV28 to TRBJ2-3; 9 bases fit TRBD2. Trimming cost V 4 bases and J 1 base; bases outside gene matches: 3. CDR3 size: 15 residues. Germline V gene sequence: CDR1 MDHEN, CDR2 SYDVKM. CDR3 in DNA: TGTGCCAGCAGTTCCCAGCGGGGGGGCACAGATACGCAGTATTTT. Amino acid sequence: CASSSQRGGTDTQYF.